The 9 T cell receptor beta chains presented below share a single source sample, sequenced in a study of T cell responses to AZD1222 COVID-19 vaccine. The repertoire was sequenced with immunoSEQ multiplex PCR; TCRdb's copy has only in-frame clones and lacks some. This sample has 130,000 or so clones, with just under 95% found just once. The sequencing used peripheral blood, collected on day 0 of AZD1222 vaccination. All receptors come from an adult in good health.

This chain uses TRBV7-9 with TRBJ2-3; 7 nucleotides agree with TRBD2. With V trimmed by 9 bases and J by 2 bases, 8 bases remained unmatched. CDR1 is SEHNR and CDR2 is FQNEAQ in the germline V gene (reference sequence). This CDR3 comprises 14 residues. CDR3 DNA: TGTGCCAGTAGTTCTAGCGGCTCCACAGATACGCAGTATTTT. Residues: CASSSSGSTDTQYF.

The V call is TRBV7-2, the J call TRBJ2-4; TRBD2 matches 7 bases. The ends lost 3 bases at V and 0 bases at J; junction bases unmatched: 5. Germline loops: CDR1 SGHTA, CDR2 FQGNSA. The CDR3 loop spans 16 amino acids. The CDR3 region is CASSFSGVLAKNIQYF. The CDR3 bases are TGTGCCAGCAGCTTCAGCGGGGTACTAGCCAAAAACATTCAGTACTTC. The full variable domain, rest sourced from reference TRBV7-2 and TRBJ2-4, is GAGVSQSPSNKVTEKGKDVELRCDPISGHTALYWYRQSLGQGLEFLIYFQGNSAPDKSGLPSDRFSAERTGGSVSTLTIQRTQQEDSAVYLCASSFSGVLAKNIQYFGAGTRLSVL.

The genes are TRBV5-1 and TRBJ2-3, with D perhaps TRBD1 (5 bases). The CDR3 length is 14 residues. The V gene's germline CDR1 is SGHRS and CDR2 YFSETQ. V was pared by 4 bases and J by 2 bases, with 11 bases between. CDR3 sequence (DNA): TGCGCCAGCAGCGAAAGGGGCGACACAGATACGCAGTATTTT. It encodes CASSERGDTDTQYF.

This clone has just one count. The chain uses TRBV12-3 or TRBV12-4 and TRBJ2-1, with D unresolved. This CDR3 contains 12 residues. V was clipped by 0 bases and J by 9 bases, with 6 bases between them. CDR3 protein: CASSLALGEQFF. DNA of the CDR3: TGTGCCAGCAGTTTAGCGCTGGGTGAGCAGTTCTTC.

The V gene is TRBV24-1, the J gene TRBJ1-4, with D possibly matching TRBD1 (5 bases). The CDR3 contains 18 residues. From germline, CDR1 is KGHDR and CDR2 SFDVKD. The V and J ends lost 4 bases and 0 bases respectively, with 17 bases between them. CDR3 in DNA: TGTGCCACCAGTGACCGAGGGACCGGGGGAGCAACTAATGAAAAACTGTTTTTT. Protein: CATSDRGTGGATNEKLFF.

V usage is TRBV24-1 and J usage is TRBJ2-3; TRBD2 agrees at 13 bases. The V gene end was trimmed by 3 bases and the J gene end by 2 bases; junction bases not matched to a gene: 7. The CDR3 covers 18 residues. The V gene's germline CDR1 is KGHDR and CDR2 SFDVKD. The CDR3 sequence is CATSDPSGTSGNTDTQYF. The CDR3 bases are TGTGCCACCAGTGATCCTTCCGGGACTAGCGGGAACACAGATACGCAGTATTTT.

V is TRBV30 and J is TRBJ2-7; perhaps TRBD1 as D (5 bases). Trimming removed 3 bases at V and 2 bases at J, with 17 bases between. CDR3 length: 15 residues. The germline V gene encodes CDR1 GTSNPN and CDR2 SVGIG (reference sequence). CDR3 DNA sequence: TGTGCCTGGAGCCCCGACAGTTCTTTACCCTACGAGCAGTACTTC. This translates into CAWSPDSSLPYEQYF.

The rearrangement uses TRBV4-1 and TRBJ2-3, with no clear D. Germline CDR1 and CDR2: MGHRA and YSYEKL. V was cut by 0 bases and J by 4 bases, with 11 bases left in between. This CDR3 region has 15 residues. CDR3 nucleotide sequence: TGCGCCAGCAGCCAAGAGTGGGTTATCGCAGATACGCAGTATTTT. Its translation: CASSQEWVIADTQYF.

The V and J genes are TRBV28 and TRBJ1-1; D remains unclear. V dropped 3 bases and J dropped 3 bases, with 8 bases sitting between them. The CDR3 runs to 13 residues. In germline, CDR1 is MDHEN, CDR2 SYDVKM. The DNA of the CDR3 is TGTGCCAGCAGTTTCGGTCTGGACACTGAAGCTTTCTTT. It yields the protein CASSFGLDTEAFF.